The 19 T cell receptor beta chains reported below all come from one sample, sequenced in a study of cytomegalovirus exposure and HLA in healthy donors. This PCR relied on a set of 60 Vbeta primers and 13 Jbeta primers. Clones were read by immunoSEQ multiplex PCR, and TCRdb kept only the in-frame ones, dropping some. The sample holds about 220,000 clones, 75% seen once. The sequenced material came from PBMCs. These receptors came from a woman aged 25 to 39 in good health and CMV-seronegative.

V gene TRBV4-3 combines with J gene TRBJ1-5; TRBD1 is a possible D gene (6 bases). CDR3 length equals 13 residues. V was cut by 2 bases and J by 10 bases, with 12 bases left in between. Germline V gene lookup returns CDR1 LGHNA and CDR2 YSLEER. The chain's CDR3 is CASSQQGPDPQHF. For the CDR3, the DNA is TGCGCCAGCAGCCAACAGGGGCCGGACCCCCAGCATTTT.

The CDR3 DNA follows: TGTGCCAGCAGCTTGATCTGGCGGAATGAAGAGACCCAGTACTTC. Encoded protein: CASSLIWRNEETQYF. V is TRBV5-8 and J is TRBJ2-5; D not certain. CDR1 is SGHTS and CDR2 is YDEGEE in the germline V gene. The CDR3 is made up of 15 amino acids. The V and J ends lost 1 base and 3 bases respectively, with 13 bases between them. The full variable domain, rest sourced from reference TRBV5-8 and TRBJ2-5, is EAGVTQSPTHLIKTRGQQATLRCSPISGHTSVYWYQQALGLGLQFLLWYDEGEERNRGNFPPRFSGRQFPNYSSELNVNALELEDSALYLCASSLIWRNEETQYFGPGTRLLVL.

A word on this clone: The germline gene is not matched at one end of the junction; a read error may be the cause. The chain is built from TRBV7-9 and TRBJ2-7; no definite D call. The CDR3 is made up of 13 amino acids. Germline V lookup: CDR1 SEHNR, CDR2 FQNEAQ (reference sequence). The CDR3 DNA reads as TGTTCCAGCATGCGCGGTAGCTCCTACGAGCAGTACTTC. Translated, it gives CSSMRGSSYEQYF.

The genes are TRBV6-5 and TRBJ2-5; the match to TRBD1 covers 8 bases. The CDR3 consists of 14 residues. Germline CDR1 and CDR2: MNHEY and SVGAGI. The V and J ends lost 6 bases and 5 bases, in that order; junction bases with no gene match: 8. This chain's CDR3 is CASSSRGLSETQYF. CDR3 DNA: TGTGCCAGCAGCAGCAGGGGGCTCTCGGAGACCCAGTACTTC.

This clone was detected a few times. The chain carries TRBV9 and TRBJ2-5; TRBD1 matches 7 bases. Matching the DNA end better, TRBJ2-7 makes the J call doubtful. CDR3 size: 14 residues. Germline CDR1 reads SGDLS; CDR2 reads YYNGEE. The CDR3 DNA reads TGTGCCAGCAGCCCCACCCTGACAGGGCCCGAGCAGTACTTC. It translates to CASSPTLTGPEQYF.

The rearrangement joins TRBV7-9 to TRBJ2-3; TRBD2 agrees at 8 bases. The CDR3 extends over 14 amino acids. The germline V gene encodes CDR1 SEHNR and CDR2 FQNEAQ (reference sequence). V dropped 5 bases and J dropped 5; count of bases not matched to a gene: 6. The CDR3 nucleotides read TGTGCCAGCAGCCGGGGGGGGAGTGGAGATACGCAGTATTTT. It specifies CASSRGGSGDTQYF.

The chain couples TRBV19 to TRBJ1-5; D is possibly TRBD1 (6 bases). The V end lost 7 bases, the J end lost 5 bases, and 21 bases lay between the germline ends. Germline values: CDR1 LNHDA, CDR2 SQIVND (reference sequence). The CDR3 totals 16 residues. CDR3 sequence reads: CASKSQGIREDQPQHF. The DNA for the CDR3 is TGTGCCAGTAAATCACAGGGTATAAGGGAAGATCAGCCCCAGCATTTT.

This clone was detected only a few times. The V and J genes are TRBV5-1 and TRBJ2-2; maybe TRBD1 (6 bases). V lost 5 bases and J lost 2, with 7 bases in between. The germline gives CDR1 SGHRS, CDR2 YFSETQ. The CDR3 has 13 amino acids. For the CDR3, the DNA is TGCGCCAGCAGGGACAGAAACACCGGGGAGCTGTTTTTT. Its translation is CASRDRNTGELFF.

This clone was counted once. The CDR3 region has the DNA TGCGCCAGCAGCCGGGGACAGGGGGTGAAAGAAAAACTGTTTTTT. Translation gives CASSRGQGVKEKLFF. This chain uses TRBV4-1 with TRBJ1-4; TRBD1 agrees at 11 bases. After removal of 4 bases from V and 8 bases from J, the junction contained 6 bases not matched to a gene. The CDR3 covers 15 residues. The germline V gene has CDR1 MGHRA and CDR2 YSYEKL.

Turning to this clone: The same CDR3 arises from other DNA sequences in this sample as well. The V call is TRBV19, the J call TRBJ1-2; the D gene is possibly TRBD1 (6 bases). The CDR3 is made up of 15 amino acids. V was pared by 1 base and J by 3 bases, with 12 bases between. Germline loops: CDR1 LNHDA, CDR2 SQIVND (reference sequence). The CDR3 loop is CASSIARGADYGYTF. The CDR3 DNA reads as TGTGCCAGTAGTATAGCCAGGGGCGCCGACTATGGCTACACCTTC. The full variable domain, its missing parts supplied by reference TRBV19 and TRBJ1-2, is DGGITQSPKYLFRKEGQNVTLSCEQNLNHDAMYWYRQDPGQGLRLIYYSQIVNDFQKGDIAEGYSVSREKKESFPLTVTSAQKNPTAFYLCASSIARGADYGYTFGSGTRLTVV.

The rearrangement uses TRBV7-2 and TRBJ1-4, with D possibly matching TRBD1 (5 bases). Germline CDR1 reads SGHTA; CDR2 reads FQGNSA. Trimming took off 3 bases at V and 0 bases at J, with 20 bases between the two ends. This CDR3 is built from 19 residues. The CDR3, as DNA: TGTGCCAGCAGCTTCCCACAGGACGGCAGGATTGCAACTAATGAAAAACTGTTTTTT. Encoded protein: CASSFPQDGRIATNEKLFF.

On this clone itself: Different DNA sequences within this sample yield the same CDR3. J is TRBJ2-7 and V is TRBV5-4, with TRBD2 matching over 9 bases. The CDR3 loop spans 17 amino acids. The junction had 15 bases not matched to a gene; V was cut back by 4 bases and J by 4 bases. Per germline, CDR1 SGHNT and CDR2 YYREEE (reference sequence). CDR3 sequence: CASSVPDRAGGLYEQYF. CDR3 in DNA: TGTGCCAGCAGCGTTCCGGACAGAGCGGGAGGCCTATACGAGCAGTACTTC.

The rearrangement links TRBV6-6 to TRBJ1-1, with D maybe TRBD1 (5 bases). CDR3 size: 13 residues. Trimming cost V 6 bases and J 1 base, with 9 bases left between them. Per germline, CDR1 MNHNY and CDR2 SVGAGI (reference sequence). The CDR3 sequence is CASRRQTNTEAFF. The CDR3 coding sequence is TGTGCCAGCAGAAGACAGACGAACACTGAAGCTTTCTTT.

The chain uses TRBV5-4 and TRBJ2-1; tentatively, D is TRBD2 (6 bases). This CDR3 is 16 amino acids long. Germline lookup yields CDR1 SGHNT and CDR2 YYREEE (reference sequence). Trimming removed 0 bases from V and 6 bases from J, with 16 bases in between. The CDR3 nucleotides are TGTGCCAGCAGCTTGGTCTACGGGGGTTCTGGCAATGAGCAGTTCTTC. Translation: CASSLVYGGSGNEQFF.

This clone was seen more than once but under ten times. The CDR3 is CASSLGEGLDEQYF. The CDR3 bases are TGTGCCAGCAGCTTAGGGGAGGGCCTAGACGAGCAGTACTTC. The chain has TRBV7-2 and TRBJ2-7, with TRBD2 identical over 7 bases. The CDR3 contains 14 residues. V was clipped by 1 base and J by 5 bases; unmatched bases: 5. Germline assignment: CDR1 SGHTA and CDR2 FQGNSA.

The gene calls are TRBV30 and TRBJ2-1; perhaps TRBD2 as D (5 bases). Germline CDR1 GTSNPN, CDR2 SVGIG (reference sequence). This CDR3 spans 12 amino acids. Deletions cut 2 bases from V and 6 bases from J, with 8 bases between. CDR3 coding DNA: TGTGCCTGGAGTCCCGGACTCAATGAGCAGTTCTTC. As protein: CAWSPGLNEQFF.

J is TRBJ2-2 and V is TRBV27; D is possibly TRBD2 (6 bases). Trimming removed 3 bases from V and 5 bases from J, with 13 bases in between. Per germline, CDR1 MNHEY and CDR2 SMNVEV (reference sequence). CDR3 length equals 15 residues. The CDR3 DNA is TGTGCCAGCAGTTTTCAGCGGGCCCGGACCGGGGAGCTGTTTTTT. This gives the protein CASSFQRARTGELFF.

The chain is built from TRBV9 and TRBJ2-3, with 8 bases aligning to TRBD2. After removal of 2 bases from V and 0 bases from J, the junction contained 2 bases not matched to a gene. CDR1 SGDLS and CDR2 YYNGEE come from the germline V gene. This CDR3 is 15 amino acids long. CDR3 sequence reads: CASSVSGASTDTQYF. CDR3 nucleotide sequence: TGTGCCAGCAGCGTTAGCGGGGCGAGCACAGATACGCAGTATTTT.

V and J are TRBV21-1 and TRBJ2-3; TRBD1, the D gene given by the table, was not confirmed from the DNA. TRBV21-1 is a pseudogene segment. This CDR3 spans 14 amino acids. CDR3 sequence (DNA): TGTGCCAGCAGCAAAGTAGGGGACACAGATACGCAGTATTTT. Its translation is CASSKVGDTDTQYF.